Described below is a single T cell receptor beta chain sequence and its context. No antigen is known for it. Base qualities are not provided; no much larger clone lies one nucleotide away. TCRbeta CDR3 regions were amplified from genomic DNA by means of the immunoSEQ Assay, a bias-controlled multiplex PCR. On the authors' methods: The number of nucleated cells in each sample was estimated from the amplification of reference gene primers within the assay. To quantify the absolute abundance of each unique TCRbeta CDR3 rearrangement, sequence reads were collapsed and filtered. For each sample, productive Simpson clonality was calculated as the square root of Simpson's diversity index across productive rearrangements. The table comes from immuneACCESS by way of TCRdb, which keeps in-frame sequences with V and J called. Part of the clones is missing from these tables; in studies checked, under half for an unresolved V gene and the rest for unknown reasons. The V and J calls and clone size were taken over from that table, and D and trimming were inferred from the DNA. The table for this sample lists about 300,000 clones; 90% of them were counted only once. Of the sample, approximately 1.2% falls within the top ten clones.

The source of the sample is a study of blood T cell repertoires in COVID-19 (dated by TCRdb to between 2020 and 2021). Study-level background: The collaborator samples originated in the United States, Italy and Spain and spanned the acute and convalescent phases of COVID-19. The repertoires were made available in a free public database intended to serve as a resource for research on the immune response to SARS-CoV-2. Subjects who had been exposed to COVID-19, were actively infected with it, or had recovered from it provided the deeply sampled blood TCRbeta repertoires that made up the dataset. Samples came from the ongoing ImmuneRACE study (first 160 participants) plus 1,254 subjects from 6 global collaborators. Sample metadata almost always included a de-identified subject ID, COVID-19 status, age in years and sex. The prospective study material was composed of cDNA or gDNA derived from T cells, B-cell-depleted T cells, or PBMCs. Where HLA class I and class II types were available, the types were taken from metadata supplied by the sample provider, not from assay-based typing.

The paper as a whole reports these results and caveats: The quantity of clinical and demographic metadata differed by source and by participant and was supplied without curation.

Participants in the prospective study were enrolled through a virtual design, were aged about 18 to 100 years, and lived in approximately 25 United States geographic areas. To assign participants to cohorts, the prospective study relied on clinical history that participants themselves reported in a screening survey and a study questionnaire. ImmuneRACE Cohort 3 recovered participants were defined by two consecutive negative NP/OP PCR tests, healthcare professional clearance, or symptom resolution. Each participant in the prospective study had whole blood, serum and a nasopharyngeal or oropharyngeal swab collected by mobile phlebotomists. Prospective study participants could optionally give additional blood draws and questionnaires over an approximately two-month period. Prospective study blood samples were shipped either frozen or at room temperature before DNA extraction. The receptor's source is a woman aged 25-40 years who had recovered from COVID-19. The sample consisted of PBMCs or T cells enriched from blood (not recorded which).

The base sequence is TGTGCCAGTAGTATAGGTTACAGGACTGAAGCTTTCTTT. Its product reads: CASSIGYRTEAFF. Here the chain combines TRBV19 and TRBJ1-1; the D gene is perhaps TRBD1, from 5 matching bases. From the germline V gene (reference sequence), CDR1 is LNHDA and CDR2 is SQIVND. The V end loses 1 base and the J end loses 5 bases, and a stretch of 8 bases separates them. The CDR3 holds 13 amino acids from the cysteine to the phenylalanine. Only the CDR3 DNA stays, 39 bases, in frame from base 1. Outside the CDR3, residues come from the reference TRBV19 and TRBJ1-1 proteins, so the full variable domain is: DGGITQSPKYLFRKEGQNVTLSCEQNLNHDAMYWYRQDPGQGLRLIYYSQIVNDFQKGDIAEGYSVSREKKESFPLTVTSAQKNPTAFYLCASSIGYRTEAFFGQGTRLTVV.